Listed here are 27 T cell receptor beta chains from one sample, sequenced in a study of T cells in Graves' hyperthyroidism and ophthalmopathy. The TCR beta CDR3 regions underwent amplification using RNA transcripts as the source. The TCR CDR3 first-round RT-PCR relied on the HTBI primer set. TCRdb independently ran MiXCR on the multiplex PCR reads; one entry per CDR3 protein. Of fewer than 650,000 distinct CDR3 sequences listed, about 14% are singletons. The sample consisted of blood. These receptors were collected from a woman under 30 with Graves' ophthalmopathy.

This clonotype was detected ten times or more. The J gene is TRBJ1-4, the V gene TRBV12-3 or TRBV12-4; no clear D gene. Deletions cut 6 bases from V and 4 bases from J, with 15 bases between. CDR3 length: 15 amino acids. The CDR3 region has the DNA TGTGCCAGCAGCTTCGACGGCACCTATAATGAAAAACTGTTTTTT. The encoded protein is CASSFDGTYNEKLFF.

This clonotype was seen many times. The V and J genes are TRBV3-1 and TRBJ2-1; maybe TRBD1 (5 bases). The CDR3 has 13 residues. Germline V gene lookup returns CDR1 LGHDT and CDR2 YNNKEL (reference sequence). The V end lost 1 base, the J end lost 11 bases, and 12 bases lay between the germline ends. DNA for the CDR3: TGTGCCAGCAGCCAAGGGGAAGGGGATAAGCAGTTCTTC. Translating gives CASSQGEGDKQFF.

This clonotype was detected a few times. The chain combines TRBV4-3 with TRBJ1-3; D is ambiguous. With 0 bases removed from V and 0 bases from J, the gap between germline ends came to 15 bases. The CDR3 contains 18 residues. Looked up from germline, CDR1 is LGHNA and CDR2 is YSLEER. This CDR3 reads CASSQEWRLDSSGNTIYF. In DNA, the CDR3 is TGCGCCAGCAGCCAAGAATGGAGATTGGATAGCTCTGGAAACACCATATATTTT.

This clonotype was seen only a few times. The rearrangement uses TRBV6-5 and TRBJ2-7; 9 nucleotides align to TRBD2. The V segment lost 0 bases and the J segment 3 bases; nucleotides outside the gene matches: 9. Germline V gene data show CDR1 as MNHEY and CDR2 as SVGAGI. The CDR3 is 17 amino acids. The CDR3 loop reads CASSYSNLAGPYYEQYF. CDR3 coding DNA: TGTGCCAGCAGTTACTCGAATCTAGCGGGACCGTACTACGAGCAGTACTTC.

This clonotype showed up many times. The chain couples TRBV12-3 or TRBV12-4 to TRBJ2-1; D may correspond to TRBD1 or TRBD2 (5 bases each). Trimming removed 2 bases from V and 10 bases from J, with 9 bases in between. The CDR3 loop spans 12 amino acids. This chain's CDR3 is CASSLLAGEQFF. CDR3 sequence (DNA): TGTGCCAGCAGTTTACTAGCAGGGGAGCAGTTCTTC.

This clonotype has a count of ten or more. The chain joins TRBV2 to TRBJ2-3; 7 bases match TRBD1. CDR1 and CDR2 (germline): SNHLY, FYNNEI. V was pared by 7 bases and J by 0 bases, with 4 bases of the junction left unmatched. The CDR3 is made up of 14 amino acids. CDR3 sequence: CASTGQPSTDTQYF. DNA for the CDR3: TGTGCCAGCACGGGACAGCCTAGCACAGATACGCAGTATTTT.

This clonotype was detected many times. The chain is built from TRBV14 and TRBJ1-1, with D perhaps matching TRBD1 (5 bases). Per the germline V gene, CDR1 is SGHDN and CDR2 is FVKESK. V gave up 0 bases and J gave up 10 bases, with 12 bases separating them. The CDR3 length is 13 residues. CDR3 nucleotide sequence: TGTGCCAGCAGCCAAGATCAGAGGGGAGGAGCTTTCTTT. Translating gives CASSQDQRGGAFF. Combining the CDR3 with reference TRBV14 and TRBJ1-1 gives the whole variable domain EAGVTQFPSHSVIEKGQTVTLRCDPISGHDNLYWYRRVMGKEIKFLLHFVKESKQDESGMPNNRFLAERTGGTYSTLKVQPAELEDSGVYFCASSQDQRGGAFFGQGTRLTVV.

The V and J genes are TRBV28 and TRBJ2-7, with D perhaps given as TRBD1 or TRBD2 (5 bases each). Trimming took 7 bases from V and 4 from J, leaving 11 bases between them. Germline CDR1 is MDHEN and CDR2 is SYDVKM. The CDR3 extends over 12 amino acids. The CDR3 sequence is CASTLGEYEQYF. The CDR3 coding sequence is TGTGCCAGCACCTTGGGGGAGTACGAGCAGTACTTC.

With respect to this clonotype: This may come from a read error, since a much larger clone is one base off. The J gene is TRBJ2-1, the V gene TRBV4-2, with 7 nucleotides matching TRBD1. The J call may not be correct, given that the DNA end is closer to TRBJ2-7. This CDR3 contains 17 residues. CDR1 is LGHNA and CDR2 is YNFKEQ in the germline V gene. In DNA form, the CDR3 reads TGTGCCAGCAGCCAAGGGTGGGACAGCTTTACCTACAATGAGCAGTACTTC. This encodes CASSQGWDSFTYNEQYF.

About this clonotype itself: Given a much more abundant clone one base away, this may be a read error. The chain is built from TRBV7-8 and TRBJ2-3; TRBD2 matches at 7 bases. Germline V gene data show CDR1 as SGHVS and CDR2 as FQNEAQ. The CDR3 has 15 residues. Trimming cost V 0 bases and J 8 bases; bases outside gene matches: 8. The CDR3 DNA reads TGTGCCAGCAGCTTAGCGCTCAGGGAGCGGGGTACGCAGTATTTT. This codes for CASSLALRERGTQYF.

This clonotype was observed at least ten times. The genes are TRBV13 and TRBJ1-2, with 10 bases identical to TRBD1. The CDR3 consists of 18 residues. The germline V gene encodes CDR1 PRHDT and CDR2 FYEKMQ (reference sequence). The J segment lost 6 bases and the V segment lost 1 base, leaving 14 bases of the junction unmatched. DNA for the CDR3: TGTGCCAGCAGCTTAGCCCCCATCCCGGGGACAGGGGACCATGGCTACACCTTC. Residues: CASSLAPIPGTGDHGYTF.

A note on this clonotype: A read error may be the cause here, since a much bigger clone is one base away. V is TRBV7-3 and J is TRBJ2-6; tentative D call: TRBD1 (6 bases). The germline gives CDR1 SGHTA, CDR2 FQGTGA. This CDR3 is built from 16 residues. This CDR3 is CARSLTGSSGANVLTF. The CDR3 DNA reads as TGTGCCCGCAGCTTAACAGGGAGCTCTGGGGCCAACGTCCTGACTTTC. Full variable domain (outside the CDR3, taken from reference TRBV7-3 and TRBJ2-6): GAGVSQTPSNKVTEKGKYVELRCDPISGHTALYWYRQSLGQGPEFLIYFQGTGAADDSGLPNDRFFAVRPEGSVSTLKIQRTERGDSAVYLCARSLTGSSGANVLTFGAGSRLTVL.

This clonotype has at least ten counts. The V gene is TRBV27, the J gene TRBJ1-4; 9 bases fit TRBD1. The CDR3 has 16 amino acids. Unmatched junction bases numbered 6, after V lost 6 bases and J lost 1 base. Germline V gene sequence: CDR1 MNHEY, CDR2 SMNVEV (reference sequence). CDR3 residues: CASREGQGRTNEKLFF. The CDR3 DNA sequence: TGTGCCAGCAGAGAAGGACAGGGGAGAACTAATGAAAAACTGTTTTTT.

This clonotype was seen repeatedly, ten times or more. CDR3 in DNA: TGCAGTGCTAGAGATACGGCTAGCGGGACCTACAATGAGCAGTTCTTC. This translates into CSARDTASGTYNEQFF. V usage is TRBV20-1 and J usage is TRBJ2-1; 9 bases agree with TRBD2. The CDR3 contains 16 residues. The germline V gene has CDR1 DFQATT and CDR2 SNEGSKA (reference sequence). The ends lost 0 bases at V and 2 bases at J; junction bases unmatched: 5.

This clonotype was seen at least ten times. The CDR3 here is CASSQGRQSYEQYF. CDR3 nucleotide sequence: TGTGCCAGCAGCCAGGGGCGACAGTCCTACGAGCAGTACTTC. This chain connects TRBV4-2 to TRBJ2-7, with a possible D match to TRBD1 (5 bases). Trimming pared 3 bases from V and 1 base from J, leaving 10 bases between. Germline values: CDR1 LGHNA, CDR2 YNFKEQ. The CDR3 is 14 residues long.

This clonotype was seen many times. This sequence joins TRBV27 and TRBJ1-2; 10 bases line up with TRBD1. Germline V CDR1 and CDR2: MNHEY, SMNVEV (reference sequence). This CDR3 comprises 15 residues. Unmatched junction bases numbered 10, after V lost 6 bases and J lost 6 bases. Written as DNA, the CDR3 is TGTGCCAGCAGGGAAAGGGACAGGGGTTGGAATGGCTACACCTTC. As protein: CASRERDRGWNGYTF.

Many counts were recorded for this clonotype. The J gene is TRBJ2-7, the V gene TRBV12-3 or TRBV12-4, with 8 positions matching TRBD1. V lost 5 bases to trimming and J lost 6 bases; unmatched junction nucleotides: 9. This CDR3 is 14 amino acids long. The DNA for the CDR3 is TGTGCCAGCAGTCCAGGGGGCGCGTCTTCCGAGCAGTACTTC. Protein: CASSPGGASSEQYF.

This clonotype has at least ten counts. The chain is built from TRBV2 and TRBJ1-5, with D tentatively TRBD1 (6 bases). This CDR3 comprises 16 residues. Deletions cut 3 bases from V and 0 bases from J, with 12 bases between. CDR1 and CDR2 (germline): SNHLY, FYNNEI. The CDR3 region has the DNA TGTGCCAGCAGTGAGATGGGGGCCGTTAGCAATCAGCCCCAGCATTTT. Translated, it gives CASSEMGAVSNQPQHF. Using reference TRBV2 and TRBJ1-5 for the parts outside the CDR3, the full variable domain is EPEVTQTPSHQVTQMGQEVILRCVPISNHLYFYWYRQILGQKVEFLVSFYNNEISEKSEIFDDQFSVERPDGSNFTLKIRSTKLEDSAMYFCASSEMGAVSNQPQHFGDGTRLSIL.

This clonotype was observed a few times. As DNA, the CDR3 is TGTGCCAGTAGTATTCCGACAGGTTATCAGCCCCAGCATTTT. Protein product: CASSIPTGYQPQHF. This chain links TRBV19 with TRBJ1-5; TRBD1 is a possible D gene (6 bases). Trimming left V 3 bases short and J 5 bases short, with 11 bases between. Germline assignment: CDR1 LNHDA and CDR2 SQIVND (reference sequence). There are 14 residues in the CDR3.

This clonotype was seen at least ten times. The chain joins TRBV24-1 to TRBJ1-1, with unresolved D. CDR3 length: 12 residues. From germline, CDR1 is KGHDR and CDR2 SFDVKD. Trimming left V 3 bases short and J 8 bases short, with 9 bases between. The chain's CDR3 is CATSDNQAEAFF. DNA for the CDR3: TGTGCCACCAGTGATAATCAGGCGGAAGCTTTCTTT.

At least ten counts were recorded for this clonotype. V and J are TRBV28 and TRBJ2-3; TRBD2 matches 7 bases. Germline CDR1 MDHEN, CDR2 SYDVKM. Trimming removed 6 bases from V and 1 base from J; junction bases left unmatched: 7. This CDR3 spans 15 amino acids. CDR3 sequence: CASSGERGGTDTQYF. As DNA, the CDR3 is TGTGCCAGCAGCGGAGAACGGGGGGGCACAGATACGCAGTATTTT.

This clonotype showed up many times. CDR3 sequence: CASSFTLDGTDTQYF. In DNA, the CDR3 is TGTGCCAGCAGTTTCACCCTGGATGGCACAGATACGCAGTATTTT. This sequence joins TRBV12-3 or TRBV12-4 and TRBJ2-3, with D hard to call. The CDR3 sequence is 15 residues long. Trimming shortened V by 3 bases and J by 1 base, and 11 bases separated the two germline ends.

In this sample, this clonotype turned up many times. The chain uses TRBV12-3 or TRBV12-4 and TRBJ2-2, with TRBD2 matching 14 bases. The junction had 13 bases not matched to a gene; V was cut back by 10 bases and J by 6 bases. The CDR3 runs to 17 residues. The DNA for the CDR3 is TGTGCCACAGAGGCAGGACTAGCGGGAGGAGTGGCCGGGGAGCTGTTTTTT. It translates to CATEAGLAGGVAGELFF.

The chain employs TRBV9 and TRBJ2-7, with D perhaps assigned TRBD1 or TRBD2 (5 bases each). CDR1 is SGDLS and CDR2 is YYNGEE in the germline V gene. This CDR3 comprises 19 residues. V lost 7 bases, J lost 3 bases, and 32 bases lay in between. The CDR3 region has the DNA TGTGCCAGCTCACCACCGAGGGAGTTGCCAGGGACCCTCTACTACGAGCAGTACTTC. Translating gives CASSPPRELPGTLYYEQYF.

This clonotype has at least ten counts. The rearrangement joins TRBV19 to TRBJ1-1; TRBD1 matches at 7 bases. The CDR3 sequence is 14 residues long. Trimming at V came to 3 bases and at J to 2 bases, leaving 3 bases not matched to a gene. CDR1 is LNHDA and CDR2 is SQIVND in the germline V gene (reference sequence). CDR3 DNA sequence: TGTGCCAGTAGTATGGGACAGCCCAACACTGAAGCTTTCTTT. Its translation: CASSMGQPNTEAFF. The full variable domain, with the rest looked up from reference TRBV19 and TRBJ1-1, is DGGITQSPKYLFRKEGQNVTLSCEQNLNHDAMYWYRQDPGQGLRLIYYSQIVNDFQKGDIAEGYSVSREKKESFPLTVTSAQKNPTAFYLCASSMGQPNTEAFFGQGTRLTVV.

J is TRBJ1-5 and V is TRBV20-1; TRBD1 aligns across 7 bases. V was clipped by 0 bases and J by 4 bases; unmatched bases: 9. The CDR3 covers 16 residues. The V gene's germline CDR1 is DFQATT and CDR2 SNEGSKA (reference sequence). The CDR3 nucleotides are TGCAGTGCTAGAGAAGACAGGGAATTGGGGAATCAGCCCCAGCATTTT. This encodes CSAREDRELGNQPQHF.

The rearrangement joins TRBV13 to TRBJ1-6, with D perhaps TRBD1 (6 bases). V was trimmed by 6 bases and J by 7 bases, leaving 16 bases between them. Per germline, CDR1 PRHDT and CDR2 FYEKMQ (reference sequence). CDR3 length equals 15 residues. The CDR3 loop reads CASRTGGRGNSPLHF. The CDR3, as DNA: TGTGCCAGCAGGACGGGGGGCCGGGGGAATTCACCCCTCCACTTT. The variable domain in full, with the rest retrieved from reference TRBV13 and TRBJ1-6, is AAGVIQSPRHLIKEKRETATLKCYPIPRHDTVYWYQQGPGQDPQFLISFYEKMQSDKGSIPDRFSAQQFSDYHSELNMSSLELGDSALYFCASRTGGRGNSPLHFGNGTRLTVT.